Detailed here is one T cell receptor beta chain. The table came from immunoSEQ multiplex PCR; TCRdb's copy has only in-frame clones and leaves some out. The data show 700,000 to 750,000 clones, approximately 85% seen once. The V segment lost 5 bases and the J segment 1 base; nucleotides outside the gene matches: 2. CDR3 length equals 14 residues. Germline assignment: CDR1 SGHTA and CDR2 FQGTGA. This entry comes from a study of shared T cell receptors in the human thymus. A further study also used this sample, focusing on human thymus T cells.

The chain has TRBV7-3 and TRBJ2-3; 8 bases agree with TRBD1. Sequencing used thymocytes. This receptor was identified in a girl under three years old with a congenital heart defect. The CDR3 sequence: CASSAGQGTDTQYF. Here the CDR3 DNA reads TGTGCCAGCAGCGCGGGACAGGGCACAGATACGCAGTATTTT.